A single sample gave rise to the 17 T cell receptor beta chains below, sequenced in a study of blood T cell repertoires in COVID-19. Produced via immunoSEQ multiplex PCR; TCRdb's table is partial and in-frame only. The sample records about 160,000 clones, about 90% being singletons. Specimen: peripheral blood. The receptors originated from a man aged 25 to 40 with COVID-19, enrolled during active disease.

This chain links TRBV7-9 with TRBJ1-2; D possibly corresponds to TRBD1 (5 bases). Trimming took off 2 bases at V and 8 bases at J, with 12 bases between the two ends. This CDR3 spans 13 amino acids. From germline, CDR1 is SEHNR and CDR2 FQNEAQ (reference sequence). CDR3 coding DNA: TGTGCCAGCAGCTTACAGGGTGGAGAAGGCTACACCTTC. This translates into CASSLQGGEGYTF.

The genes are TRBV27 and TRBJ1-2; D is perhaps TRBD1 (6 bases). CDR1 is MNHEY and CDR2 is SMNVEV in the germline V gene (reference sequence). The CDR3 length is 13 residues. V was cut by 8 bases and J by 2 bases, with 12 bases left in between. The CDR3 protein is CASGNQGNYGYTF. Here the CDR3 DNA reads TGTGCCAGCGGTAATCAGGGGAACTATGGCTACACCTTC.

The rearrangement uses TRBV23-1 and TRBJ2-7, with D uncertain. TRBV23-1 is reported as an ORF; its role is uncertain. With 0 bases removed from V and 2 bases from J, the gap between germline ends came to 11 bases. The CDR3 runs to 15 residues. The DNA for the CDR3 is TGCGCCAGCAGTCAATCGGGTGACACCACCTACGAGCAGTACTTC. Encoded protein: CASSQSGDTTYEQYF.

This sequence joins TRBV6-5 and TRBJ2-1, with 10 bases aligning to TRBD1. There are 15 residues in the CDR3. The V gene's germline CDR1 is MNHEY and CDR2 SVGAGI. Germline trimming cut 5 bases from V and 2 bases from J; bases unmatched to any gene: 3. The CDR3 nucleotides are TGTGCCAGCAGTAAGGGACAGGGGACCTACAATGAGCAGTTCTTC. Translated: CASSKGQGTYNEQFF.

The CDR3 is CASLAWREPTDTQYF. DNA of the CDR3: TGTGCCAGCTTAGCTTGGCGGGAACCCACAGATACGCAGTATTTT. V is TRBV7-2 and J is TRBJ2-3, with D possibly TRBD2 on 6 matching bases. Germline CDR1 reads SGHTA; CDR2 reads FQGNSA. V was cut by 8 bases and J by 2 bases, with 17 bases left in between. CDR3 size: 15 residues.

This CDR3 reads CASSLRRMNTEAFF. CDR3 DNA: TGTGCCAGCAGTTTACGGAGAATGAACACTGAAGCTTTCTTT. The V gene is TRBV28, the J gene TRBJ1-1; D is unclear. The V end was cut by 2 bases, the J end by 0 bases, with 7 bases between. This CDR3 is 14 amino acids long. Germline lookup yields CDR1 MDHEN and CDR2 SYDVKM.

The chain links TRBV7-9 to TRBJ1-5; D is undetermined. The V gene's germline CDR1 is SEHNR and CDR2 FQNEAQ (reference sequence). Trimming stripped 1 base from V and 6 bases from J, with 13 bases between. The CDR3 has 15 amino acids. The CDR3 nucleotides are TGTGCCAGCAGCTTAGGCCCTGGAGAGGTTCAGCCCCAGCATTTT. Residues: CASSLGPGEVQPQHF. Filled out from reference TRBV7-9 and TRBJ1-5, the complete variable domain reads DTGVSQNPRHKITKRGQNVTFRCDPISEHNRLYWYRQTLGQGPEFLTYFQNEAQLEKSRLLSDRFSAERPKGSFSTLEIQRTEQGDSAMYLCASSLGPGEVQPQHFGDGTRLSIL.

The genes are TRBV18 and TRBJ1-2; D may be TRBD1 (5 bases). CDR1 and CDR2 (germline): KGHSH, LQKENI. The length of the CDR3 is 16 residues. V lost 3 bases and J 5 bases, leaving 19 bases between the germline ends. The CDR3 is CASSPTGEGPRYGYTF. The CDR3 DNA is TGTGCCAGCTCACCCACGGGGGAAGGGCCGCGATATGGCTACACCTTC. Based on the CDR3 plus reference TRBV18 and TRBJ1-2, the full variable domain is NAGVMQNPRHLVRRRGQEARLRCSPMKGHSHVYWYRQLPEEGLKFMVYLQKENIIDESGMPKERFSAEFPKEGPSILRIQQVVRGDSAAYFCASSPTGEGPRYGYTFGSGTRLTVV.

This CDR3 is CSGLRGNEQYF. DNA for the CDR3: TGCAGTGGCCTCCGGGGTAACGAGCAGTACTTC. The rearrangement uses TRBV20-1 and TRBJ2-7; the D gene is possibly TRBD2 (5 bases). Germline CDR1 and CDR2: DFQATT and SNEGSKA (reference sequence). V lost 7 bases to trimming and J lost 5 bases, with 12 bases between them. The CDR3 extends over 11 amino acids.

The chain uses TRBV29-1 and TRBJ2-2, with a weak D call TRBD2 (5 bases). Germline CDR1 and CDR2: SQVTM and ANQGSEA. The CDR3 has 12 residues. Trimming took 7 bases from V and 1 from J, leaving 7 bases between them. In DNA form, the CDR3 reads TGCAGCGCGGGGAGGAACACCGGGGAGCTGTTTTTT. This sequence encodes CSAGRNTGELFF.

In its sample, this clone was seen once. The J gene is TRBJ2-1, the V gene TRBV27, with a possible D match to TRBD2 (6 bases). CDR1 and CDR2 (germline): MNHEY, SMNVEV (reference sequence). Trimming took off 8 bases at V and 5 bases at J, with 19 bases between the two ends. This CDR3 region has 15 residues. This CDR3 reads CASRPGLTRNNEQFF. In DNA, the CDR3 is TGTGCCAGCCGCCCGGGTTTGACTAGAAACAATGAGCAGTTCTTC.

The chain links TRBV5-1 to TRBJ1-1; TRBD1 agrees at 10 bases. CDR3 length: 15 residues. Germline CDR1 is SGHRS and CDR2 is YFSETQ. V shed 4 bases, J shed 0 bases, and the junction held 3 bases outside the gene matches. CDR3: CASSPGQGVNTEAFF. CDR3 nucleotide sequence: TGCGCCAGCAGCCCCGGACAGGGGGTGAACACTGAAGCTTTCTTT.

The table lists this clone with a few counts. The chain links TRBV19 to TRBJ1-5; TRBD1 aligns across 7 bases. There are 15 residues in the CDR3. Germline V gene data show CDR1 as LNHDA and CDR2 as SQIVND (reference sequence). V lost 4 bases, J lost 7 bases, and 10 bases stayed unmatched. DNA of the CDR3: TGTGCCAGTAGTAATCACCGACAGGGAATCCAGCCCCAGCATTTT. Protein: CASSNHRQGIQPQHF.

This CDR3 reads CASSLGAGGLEAQHF. In nucleotides, the CDR3 is TGCGCCAGCAGCCTCGGAGCAGGGGGTTTAGAGGCCCAGCATTTT. The rearrangement uses TRBV4-3 and TRBJ1-5; 7 bases line up with TRBD1. Germline V gives CDR1 LGHNA, CDR2 YSLEER. Germline trimming cut 4 bases from V and 11 bases from J; bases unmatched to any gene: 14. The CDR3 runs to 15 residues.

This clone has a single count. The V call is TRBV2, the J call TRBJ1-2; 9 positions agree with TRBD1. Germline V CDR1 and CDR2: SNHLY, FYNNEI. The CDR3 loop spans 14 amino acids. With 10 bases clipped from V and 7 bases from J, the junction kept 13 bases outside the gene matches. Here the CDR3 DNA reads TGTGCCACCCAAAGAGGGACAGGGTTTATTGGCTACACCTTC. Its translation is CATQRGTGFIGYTF.

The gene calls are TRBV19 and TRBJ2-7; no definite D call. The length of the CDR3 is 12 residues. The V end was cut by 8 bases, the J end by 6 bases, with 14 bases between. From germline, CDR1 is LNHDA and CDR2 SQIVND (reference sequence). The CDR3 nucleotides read TGTGCCAGTCATGGCTCCGCTCGCGAGCAGTACTTC. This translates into CASHGSAREQYF.

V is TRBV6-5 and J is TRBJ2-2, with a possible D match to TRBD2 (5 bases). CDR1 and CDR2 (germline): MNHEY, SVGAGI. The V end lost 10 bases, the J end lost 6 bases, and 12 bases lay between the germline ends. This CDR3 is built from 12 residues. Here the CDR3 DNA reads TGTGCCACCCGAAGAGGGTCCGGGGAGCTGTTTTTT. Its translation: CATRRGSGELFF.